This entry features one TCR beta chain sequence. Its antigen is unknown. This CDR3 contains 16 residues. V was cut by 7 bases and J by 4 bases, with 25 bases left in between. Germline CDR1 reads SQVTM; CDR2 reads ANQGSEA. This record belongs to a study of beta chain features in type 1 diabetes. Findings and caveats of the study: Patients with Type 1 diabetes showed moderately but significantly shorter TCRB CDR3s in all four CD4+ subsets.

Reverse transcribing all isolated RNA meant expressed TCRB transcripts were sequenced. Here immunoSEQ multiplex PCR was the method, and the copy in TCRdb shows in-frame clones only, minus some. Altogether about 660,000 clones are present, over 12% being singletons, with the ten largest covering approximately 0.042%. This chain links TRBV29-1 with TRBJ2-5; D not resolved. The source is a man aged 18 to 30 with type 1 diabetes. Material for sequencing was naive CD4+ T cells from blood. CDR3 bases: TGCAGCGCCCATGCGGCCCAAAAGACCTACCTAGAGACCCAGTACTTC. This encodes CSAHAAQKTYLETQYF.